The 20 T cell receptor beta chains in this list originate from one sample, sequenced in a study of blood T cell repertoires in COVID-19. Measured with immunoSEQ multiplex PCR; TCRdb has only the in-frame clones, and not every one. The repertoire has 200,000 to 250,000 clones, 70% to 85% of them found once; the top ten carry 15%. The sequencing input was PBMCs or T cells enriched from blood (not recorded which). These TCRs come from a man aged 40-49 years who had recovered from COVID-19.

The chain couples TRBV5-5 to TRBJ1-6; maybe TRBD1 (5 bases). Germline CDR1 is SGHKS and CDR2 is YYEKEE (reference sequence). The CDR3 length is 16 residues. Trimming left V 0 bases short and J 7 bases short, with 14 bases between. CDR3 region: CASSLDGGGMNSPLHF. CDR3 in DNA: TGTGCCAGCAGCTTGGACGGGGGGGGGATGAATTCACCCCTCCACTTT.

The gene calls are TRBV6-5 and TRBJ1-4; 7 bases map to TRBD1. Germline CDR1 reads MNHEY; CDR2 reads SVGAGI. V lost 5 bases to trimming and J lost 8 bases; unmatched junction nucleotides: 11. This CDR3 is 15 amino acids long. The CDR3 coding sequence is TGTGCCAGCAGTCCCACAGGGGCCCACAGGGAAAAACTGTTTTTT. Amino acids: CASSPTGAHREKLFF.

The chain couples TRBV24-1 to TRBJ2-5, with 7 bases matching TRBD1. V lost 5 bases to trimming and J lost 2 bases; unmatched junction nucleotides: 4. This CDR3 contains 14 residues. Germline assignment: CDR1 KGHDR and CDR2 SFDVKD. For the CDR3, the DNA is TGTGCCACCAGTGGGGGACAGACACAAGAGACCCAGTACTTC. Its protein is CATSGGQTQETQYF.

CDR3: CASSLTGEDTEAFF. Here the CDR3 DNA reads TGTGCCAGCAGCTTGACAGGGGAGGACACTGAAGCTTTCTTT. The genes are TRBV25-1 and TRBJ1-1, with 8 bases matching TRBD1. Germline V gene lookup returns CDR1 MGHDK and CDR2 SYGVNS. The V and J ends lost 6 bases and 3 bases, in that order; junction bases with no gene match: 6. The CDR3 has 14 amino acids.

The V and J genes are TRBV29-1 and TRBJ2-7; D may be TRBD1 (6 bases). V dropped 4 bases and J dropped 6 bases, with 16 bases sitting between them. The germline V gene encodes CDR1 SQVTM and CDR2 ANQGSEA. This CDR3 has 13 residues. CDR3 sequence: CSVGSGENSEQYF. CDR3 bases: TGCAGCGTTGGCTCAGGGGAGAACTCCGAGCAGTACTTC.

This chain joins TRBV14 and TRBJ2-5, with a weak D call TRBD2 (6 bases). This CDR3 spans 13 amino acids. Germline-derived CDR1 and CDR2 are SGHDN and FVKESK. Trimming left V 4 bases short and J 0 bases short, with 6 bases between. CDR3 sequence (DNA): TGTGCCAGCAGCCGGGACTACCAAGAGACCCAGTACTTC. This codes for CASSRDYQETQYF.

A single count supports this clone. J is TRBJ2-3 and V is TRBV5-1, with D unclear. The CDR3 consists of 16 residues. Germline loops: CDR1 SGHRS, CDR2 YFSETQ. V was cut by 0 bases and J by 5 bases, with 16 bases left in between. The CDR3 reads CASSLETPSVGDTQYF. CDR3 bases: TGCGCCAGCAGCTTGGAAACCCCTTCGGTTGGAGATACGCAGTATTTT.

This clone was seen just once. V is TRBV10-3 and J is TRBJ2-3; 7 bases are shared with TRBD1. The J segment lost 0 bases and the V segment lost 6 bases, leaving 6 bases of the junction unmatched. This CDR3 has 15 amino acids. Germline V CDR1 and CDR2: ENHRY, SYGVKD. CDR3 residues: CAISEDRASTDTQYF. The CDR3 DNA is TGTGCCATCAGCGAAGACAGGGCTAGCACAGATACGCAGTATTTT.

The V gene is TRBV28, the J gene TRBJ2-1; 8 bases fit TRBD2. In germline, CDR1 is MDHEN, CDR2 SYDVKM. The CDR3 spans 15 residues. The V segment lost 5 bases and the J segment 0 bases; nucleotides outside the gene matches: 3. The CDR3 spells CASSPSGGSYNEQFF. CDR3 nucleotide sequence: TGTGCCAGCAGTCCCAGCGGGGGCTCCTACAATGAGCAGTTCTTC.

The chain links TRBV5-1 to TRBJ2-6; D ambiguous. V lost 6 bases and J lost 0, with 7 bases in between. The CDR3 is made up of 14 amino acids. From germline, CDR1 is SGHRS and CDR2 YFSETQ. This CDR3 is CASKQTSGANVLTF. CDR3 nucleotide sequence: TGCGCCAGCAAACAGACCTCTGGGGCCAACGTCCTGACTTTC.

The sample holds a few counts of this clone. V is TRBV6-4 and J is TRBJ2-3; TRBD2 matches 14 bases. The CDR3 covers 15 residues. Germline CDR1 and CDR2: MRHNA and SNTAGT. With V trimmed by 5 bases and J by 8 bases, 6 bases remained unmatched. CDR3 bases: TGTGCCAGCAGTCGGACTAGCGGGGGGACGGGTACGCAGTATTTT. Its protein product is CASSRTSGGTGTQYF.

CDR3 nucleotides: TGTGCCAGCAGGGACTTTCACTATGGCTACACCTTC. Its protein is CASRDFHYGYTF. The chain joins TRBV28 to TRBJ1-2; no definite D call. Germline V lookup: CDR1 MDHEN, CDR2 SYDVKM. The germline V and J ends were trimmed by 6 bases and 3 bases, with 8 bases remaining between them. This CDR3 is 12 amino acids long.

The chain recombines TRBV29-1 with TRBJ2-1; TRBD1 matches 11 bases. There are 20 residues in the CDR3. CDR1 SQVTM and CDR2 ANQGSEA come from the germline V gene. Unmatched junction bases numbered 14, after V lost 1 base and J lost 0 bases. Here the CDR3 reads CSVEGRIGQGATISYNEQFF. The CDR3 DNA is TGCAGCGTTGAAGGACGAATCGGACAGGGGGCTACCATCTCCTACAATGAGCAGTTCTTC.

The V gene is TRBV5-1, the J gene TRBJ2-2; D may be TRBD2 (5 bases). Germline V gene data show CDR1 as SGHRS and CDR2 as YFSETQ. This CDR3 spans 13 amino acids. V lost 4 bases to trimming and J lost 10 bases, with 14 bases between them. The CDR3 spells CASSPATGEELFF. The CDR3 DNA sequence: TGCGCCAGCAGCCCGGCGACCGGGGAGGAGCTGTTTTTT.

The CDR3 loop reads CASSSLGGDEQYF. The CDR3 coding sequence is TGCGCCAGCAGCTCTCTAGGGGGTGATGAGCAGTACTTC. The V and J genes are TRBV5-1 and TRBJ2-7, with TRBD1 as a possible D gene (6 bases). CDR3 length: 13 amino acids. V lost 3 bases and J lost 7, with 14 bases in between. Germline CDR1 reads SGHRS; CDR2 reads YFSETQ. Filled out from reference TRBV5-1 and TRBJ2-7, the complete variable domain reads KAGVTQTPRYLIKTRGQQVTLSCSPISGHRSVSWYQQTPGQGLQFLFEYFSETQRNKGNFPGRFSGRQFSNSRSEMNVSTLELGDSALYLCASSSLGGDEQYFGPGTRLTVT.

This chain links TRBV20-1 with TRBJ1-5, with TRBD1 matching 10 bases. J was trimmed by 6 bases and V by 3 bases; bases with no gene match: 5. Germline assignment: CDR1 DFQATT and CDR2 SNEGSKA (reference sequence). This CDR3 contains 14 residues. The CDR3 DNA sequence: TGCAGTGCTAGTGAGGGACAGGGGATTCAGCCCCAGCATTTT. It codes for CSASEGQGIQPQHF.

V is TRBV24-1 and J is TRBJ1-2; D unresolved. The CDR3 is made up of 14 amino acids. V lost 4 bases to trimming and J lost 6 bases, with 14 bases between them. The germline gives CDR1 KGHDR, CDR2 SFDVKD. The CDR3 reads CATSDPWLRHGYTF. The CDR3 DNA is TGTGCCACCAGTGACCCCTGGCTGAGGCATGGCTACACCTTC.

There are a few counts of this clone. The chain has TRBV20-1 and TRBJ2-5, with 7 bases fitting TRBD1. Trimming cost V 3 bases and J 5 bases; bases outside gene matches: 9. Germline CDR1 and CDR2: DFQATT and SNEGSKA (reference sequence). This CDR3 region has 14 residues. Written as DNA, the CDR3 is TGCAGTGCTAGTAGGGGGCCTGATAGCGAGACCCAGTACTTC. Its translation is CSASRGPDSETQYF.

The chain links TRBV11-2 to TRBJ2-3; 9 bases fit TRBD2. The germline V gene has CDR1 SGHAT and CDR2 FQNNGV. V was pared by 5 bases and J by 4 bases, with 4 bases of the junction left unmatched. CDR3 length: 14 residues. The CDR3 DNA is TGTGCCAGCAGCGGGACTAGCTATGCAGATACGCAGTATTTT. Translated, it gives CASSGTSYADTQYF. The variable domain in full, with the rest retrieved from reference TRBV11-2 and TRBJ2-3, is EAGVAQSPRYKIIEKRQSVAFWCNPISGHATLYWYQQILGQGPKLLIQFQNNGVVDDSQLPKDRFSAERLKGVDSTLKIQPAKLEDSAVYLCASSGTSYADTQYFGPGTRLTVL.

This chain uses TRBV3-1 (or the pseudogene TRBV3-2) with TRBJ2-7, with TRBD2 matching over 8 bases. Looked up from germline, CDR1 is LGHDT and CDR2 is YNNKEL (reference sequence). Losses at the gene ends were 4 bases for V and 12 bases for J; bases not matched to a gene: 5. This CDR3 has 11 residues. This chain's CDR3 is CASSLQRELYF. The CDR3 DNA follows: TGTGCCAGCAGCCTTCAGCGGGAGTTGTACTTC.